One and the same sample provided the 31 T cell receptor beta chains below, sequenced in a study of blood T cell repertoires in COVID-19. Profiled with immunoSEQ multiplex PCR; TCRdb holds only in-frame clones, not every one. The sample carries 350,000 to 400,000 clones, 70% to 90% recorded once. The sequenced sample consisted of PBMCs or T cells enriched from blood (not recorded which). The receptors originated from a woman aged 18-30 years who had recovered from COVID-19.

The chain recombines TRBV5-5 with TRBJ1-4; D is possibly TRBD1 (6 bases). This CDR3 spans 14 amino acids. The germline CDR1 and CDR2 sequences are SGHKS and YYEKEE (reference sequence). The germline V and J ends were trimmed by 0 bases and 3 bases, with 6 bases remaining between them. CDR3 nucleotide sequence: TGTGCCAGCAGCTTGGGGACAGCTAATGAAAAACTGTTTTTT. This encodes CASSLGTANEKLFF.

The CDR3: CASSFRRIEAFF. The CDR3 nucleotides are TGTGCCAGCAGTTTTCGGAGGATTGAAGCTTTCTTT. V usage is TRBV12-3 or TRBV12-4 and J usage is TRBJ1-1; D uncertain. V was clipped by 3 bases and J by 7 bases, with 9 bases between them. This CDR3 has 12 amino acids.

This clone was observed a handful of times. V and J are TRBV15 and TRBJ1-6; no firm D call. The CDR3 is 12 residues long. V was clipped by 4 bases and J by 8 bases, with 6 bases between them. Looked up from germline, CDR1 is LNHNV and CDR2 is YYDKDF (reference sequence). The CDR3 spells CATSTPDSPLHF. CDR3 nucleotide sequence: TGTGCCACCAGCACCCCTGATTCACCCCTCCACTTT.

This rearrangement joins TRBV18 to TRBJ1-2, with D perhaps matching TRBD1 (6 bases). CDR1 is KGHSH and CDR2 is LQKENI in the germline V gene. V shed 3 bases and J shed 1 base, with 18 bases lying between them. The CDR3 is 17 residues long. The CDR3 sequence is CASSPKGGGEYNYGYTF. CDR3 coding DNA: TGTGCCAGCTCACCTAAGGGCGGGGGCGAATATAACTATGGCTACACCTTC.

This chain joins TRBV7-9 and TRBJ1-4; 12 bases are shared with TRBD1. CDR3 length equals 16 residues. Per germline, CDR1 SEHNR and CDR2 FQNEAQ (reference sequence). Losses at the gene ends were 5 bases for V and 2 bases for J; bases not matched to a gene: 3. The CDR3: CASSPGQGATNEKLFF. DNA for the CDR3: TGTGCCAGCAGCCCGGGACAGGGGGCGACTAATGAAAAACTGTTTTTT.

The rearrangement joins TRBV10-3 to TRBJ2-3, with 12 bases matching TRBD2. The J segment lost 5 bases and the V segment lost 3 bases, leaving 6 bases of the junction unmatched. The V gene's germline CDR1 is ENHRY and CDR2 SYGVKD. The CDR3 is made up of 16 amino acids. The CDR3 nucleotides are TGTGCCATCAGTGATTCTAGCGGGGGGGCGGTAGATACGCAGTATTTT. Translation: CAISDSSGGAVDTQYF.

J is TRBJ2-1 and V is TRBV24-1; D might be TRBD1 (6 bases). The CDR3 is 14 amino acids. The V gene's germline CDR1 is KGHDR and CDR2 SFDVKD. Trimming took 4 bases from V and 8 from J, leaving 14 bases between them. The CDR3 is CATSDRDRPHEQFF. The CDR3 DNA sequence: TGTGCCACCAGTGACCGTGACAGGCCCCATGAGCAGTTCTTC.

The chain couples TRBV25-1 to TRBJ1-5; D might be TRBD1 (6 bases). CDR3 length equals 13 residues. CDR1 and CDR2 from the germline V gene are MGHDK and SYGVNS. In DNA, the CDR3 is TGTGAAACGACAGGACGTTTTAATCAGCCCCAGCATTTT. It is translated as CETTGRFNQPQHF.

This chain links TRBV24-1 with TRBJ2-2; 8 nucleotides match TRBD1. This CDR3 has 16 amino acids. The germline V gene has CDR1 KGHDR and CDR2 SFDVKD. Losses at the gene ends were 2 bases for V and 1 base for J; bases not matched to a gene: 2. The CDR3 here is CATSDSDRENTGELFF. The DNA of the CDR3 is TGTGCCACCAGTGATTCGGACAGGGAGAACACCGGGGAGCTGTTTTTT.

This chain joins TRBV5-1 and TRBJ1-4; weak D call: TRBD1 (6 bases). The CDR3 covers 15 residues. The germline V gene has CDR1 SGHRS and CDR2 YFSETQ. Trimming stripped 5 bases from V and 3 bases from J, with 14 bases between. For the CDR3, the DNA is TGCGCCAGCAGTGGCCAGGGGCAGGCTAATGAAAAACTGTTTTTT. As protein: CASSGQGQANEKLFF.

The CDR3 DNA reads as TGTGCCAGTACGGGGGGTTACAATGAGCAGTTCTTC. Its translation is CASTGGYNEQFF. The chain is built from TRBV19 and TRBJ2-1, with 7 bases lining up with TRBD2. CDR1 and CDR2 (germline): LNHDA, SQIVND (reference sequence). The junction had 1 base not matched to a gene; V was cut back by 7 bases and J by 4 bases. The CDR3 sequence is 12 residues long. Full variable domain (rest looked up from reference TRBV19 and TRBJ2-1): DGGITQSPKYLFRKEGQNVTLSCEQNLNHDAMYWYRQDPGQGLRLIYYSQIVNDFQKGDIAEGYSVSREKKESFPLTVTSAQKNPTAFYLCASTGGYNEQFFGPGTRLTVL.

The chain carries TRBV9 and TRBJ2-7; 8 bases align to TRBD2. Trimming cost V 3 bases and J 2 bases; bases outside gene matches: 7. Germline V lookup: CDR1 SGDLS, CDR2 YYNGEE. CDR3 size: 15 residues. CDR3 nucleotides: TGTGCCAGCAGCGCGGCGGGGGGACATACCTACGAGCAGTACTTC. Its translation is CASSAAGGHTYEQYF.

V and J are TRBV6-5 and TRBJ1-6; D gene ambiguous. CDR3 length: 13 residues. Germline V lookup: CDR1 MNHEY, CDR2 SVGAGI. Deletions cut 4 bases from V and 10 bases from J, with 11 bases between. The CDR3 DNA reads TGTGCCAGCAGTTCGGGAGGGAACTCACCCCTCCACTTT. Translation gives CASSSGGNSPLHF.

The chain couples TRBV19 to TRBJ2-6; tentative D call: TRBD1 (6 bases). Germline lookup yields CDR1 LNHDA and CDR2 SQIVND (reference sequence). Trimming removed 2 bases from V and 1 base from J, with 15 bases in between. This CDR3 has 18 amino acids. In DNA form, the CDR3 reads TGTGCCAGTAGTATAAGAAGGACAGTTTCTTCTGGGGCCAACGTCCTGACTTTC. It specifies CASSIRRTVSSGANVLTF.

The CDR3 loop reads CAWTGTSGAQETQYF. The CDR3 bases are TGTGCCTGGACCGGGACTAGCGGGGCCCAAGAGACCCAGTACTTC. This chain uses TRBV30 with TRBJ2-5, with 13 bases matching TRBD2. The CDR3 sequence is 15 residues long. Germline loops: CDR1 GTSNPN, CDR2 SVGIG (reference sequence). V dropped 4 bases and J dropped 1; count of bases not matched to a gene: 3.

CDR3 loop: CASTPRSNYNSPLHF. CDR3 bases: TGTGCCAGCACCCCGAGGTCGAACTATAATTCACCCCTCCACTTT. The rearrangement uses TRBV5-5 and TRBJ1-6; no definite D call. CDR3 length equals 15 residues. Per germline, CDR1 SGHKS and CDR2 YYEKEE (reference sequence). Between the trimmed V and J ends, which lost 6 bases and 3 bases, there was a span of 13 bases.

This chain connects TRBV6-6 to TRBJ2-1; 12 bases fit TRBD1. Germline V gives CDR1 MNHNY, CDR2 SVGAGI (reference sequence). J was trimmed by 0 bases and V by 5 bases; bases with no gene match: 8. The CDR3 has 18 amino acids. DNA of the CDR3: TGTGCCAGCAGTCGGGACAGGGGGCTCGGGAGCTCCTACAATGAGCAGTTCTTC. This translates into CASSRDRGLGSSYNEQFF.

The V call is TRBV5-1, the J call TRBJ1-6, with D unclear. Germline CDR1 is SGHRS and CDR2 is YFSETQ. V lost 1 base, J lost 3 bases, and 5 bases lay in between. This CDR3 is 14 amino acids long. CDR3 region: CASSLPFYNSPLHF. The CDR3 nucleotides are TGCGCCAGCAGCTTGCCTTTCTATAATTCACCCCTCCACTTT.

The chain couples TRBV9 to TRBJ1-2; tentatively, D is TRBD1 (5 bases). V was clipped by 4 bases and J by 5 bases, with 9 bases between them. In germline, CDR1 is SGDLS, CDR2 YYNGEE. This CDR3 is built from 12 residues. In DNA, the CDR3 is TGTGCCAGCAGCCCCCGGGGGTATGGCTACACCTTC. Protein: CASSPRGYGYTF.

This clone was observed a handful of times. Written as DNA, the CDR3 is TGTGCCAGTATTCCCACCCGGGACAGGGGAAGGGGCCAGCCCCAGCATTTT. Its protein product is CASIPTRDRGRGQPQHF. The rearrangement links TRBV19 to TRBJ1-5; 10 bases map to TRBD1. CDR1 and CDR2 from the germline V gene are LNHDA and SQIVND (reference sequence). The CDR3 is made up of 17 amino acids. V was clipped by 7 bases and J by 7 bases; unmatched bases: 16.

V is TRBV12-3 or TRBV12-4 and J is TRBJ1-2; weak D call: TRBD1 (5 bases). V lost 6 bases to trimming and J lost 8 bases, with 16 bases between them. The CDR3 is 13 amino acids. CDR3 DNA sequence: TGTGCCAGCAGCCTCATCGGGGGAGGCGGCTACACCTTC. As protein: CASSLIGGGGYTF.

V is TRBV18 and J is TRBJ1-4; tentatively, D is TRBD1 (5 bases). V lost 3 bases, J lost 0 bases, and 8 bases lay in between. This CDR3 region has 15 residues. The V gene's germline CDR1 is KGHSH and CDR2 LQKENI. The CDR3 coding sequence is TGTGCCAGCTCACCTAGACAGACAACTAATGAAAAACTGTTTTTT. This codes for CASSPRQTTNEKLFF.

The chain employs TRBV2 and TRBJ1-1; maybe TRBD1 (6 bases). Germline V gene lookup returns CDR1 SNHLY and CDR2 FYNNEI. This CDR3 spans 13 amino acids. V was cut by 4 bases and J by 3 bases, with 9 bases left in between. The CDR3 loop is CASSVAGDTEAFF. CDR3 nucleotides: TGTGCCAGCAGTGTGGCAGGGGACACTGAAGCTTTCTTT.

CDR3 residues: CASSELQGAGGYTF. The DNA of the CDR3 is TGTGCCAGCAGTGAACTTCAGGGGGCGGGAGGCTACACCTTC. The J gene is TRBJ1-2, the V gene TRBV6-1; 8 bases map to TRBD1. This CDR3 is built from 14 residues. The germline gives CDR1 MNHNS, CDR2 SASEGT. V shed 2 bases, J shed 8 bases, and the junction held 7 bases outside the gene matches.

The CDR3 DNA follows: TGTGCCAGCACGGGGGGGCCGCAAGAGACCCAGTACTTC. Translated: CASTGGPQETQYF. The chain combines TRBV9 with TRBJ2-5; the match to TRBD2 covers 8 bases. The junction had 3 bases not matched to a gene; V was cut back by 6 bases and J by 2 bases. Germline CDR1 and CDR2: SGDLS and YYNGEE. The CDR3 has 13 residues.

This chain uses TRBV5-1 with TRBJ1-6; 7 bases line up with TRBD1. From germline, CDR1 is SGHRS and CDR2 YFSETQ. This CDR3 is 14 amino acids long. The trim removed 2 bases at V and 5 bases at J, leaving 1 base unmatched. CDR3 nucleotide sequence: TGCGCCAGCAGCTTTCAGGGGGATAATTCACCCCTCCACTTT. Protein sequence: CASSFQGDNSPLHF.

This clone was detected once. V and J are TRBV10-1 and TRBJ1-1, with 8 bases that match TRBD1. Germline-derived CDR1 and CDR2 are WNHNN and SYGVQD (reference sequence). The CDR3 runs to 15 residues. The ends lost 6 bases at V and 7 bases at J; junction bases unmatched: 13. The CDR3 DNA is TGCGCCAGCAGACCCGCCCGGACAGGGATGGTTGAAGCTTTCTTT. Encoded protein: CASRPARTGMVEAFF.

A word on this clone: One end of the junction fails to match germline, which may point to a read error. The chain has TRBV7-7 and TRBJ2-1, with TRBD2 identical over 7 bases. The CDR3 spans 15 residues. CDR1 and CDR2 (germline): SSHAT, FNYEAQ (reference sequence). The CDR3: CASSSSGAFYNEQFF. The CDR3 coding sequence is TGTGCTAGCAGCTCCAGCGGGGCGTTCTACAATGAGCAGTTCTTC.

The V gene is TRBV7-9, the J gene TRBJ1-2; D unclear. V was cut by 5 bases and J by 4 bases, with 17 bases left in between. Germline CDR1 is SEHNR and CDR2 is FQNEAQ (reference sequence). CDR3 length: 15 amino acids. This CDR3 is CASSPLGWRSYGYTF. The CDR3 nucleotides are TGTGCCAGCAGCCCCTTGGGGTGGAGGTCCTATGGCTACACCTTC.

This chain links TRBV4-3 with TRBJ2-2; 8 positions agree with TRBD1. The CDR3 has 16 residues. The V gene end was trimmed by 0 bases and the J gene end by 6 bases; junction bases not matched to a gene: 6. The germline V gene encodes CDR1 LGHNA and CDR2 YSLEER. The DNA for the CDR3 is TGCGCCAGCAGCCAAGACAGGACAGGGTACTCCGGGGAGCTGTTTTTT. This encodes CASSQDRTGYSGELFF.

The chain employs TRBV5-4 and TRBJ1-1, with 7 bases identical to TRBD1. CDR3 length: 15 amino acids. With 0 bases clipped from V and 7 bases from J, the junction kept 9 bases outside the gene matches. CDR1 SGHNT and CDR2 YYREEE come from the germline V gene (reference sequence). CDR3 protein: CASSLAGTEYLEAFF. CDR3 DNA: TGTGCCAGCAGCTTGGCCGGGACAGAATACCTTGAAGCTTTCTTT.